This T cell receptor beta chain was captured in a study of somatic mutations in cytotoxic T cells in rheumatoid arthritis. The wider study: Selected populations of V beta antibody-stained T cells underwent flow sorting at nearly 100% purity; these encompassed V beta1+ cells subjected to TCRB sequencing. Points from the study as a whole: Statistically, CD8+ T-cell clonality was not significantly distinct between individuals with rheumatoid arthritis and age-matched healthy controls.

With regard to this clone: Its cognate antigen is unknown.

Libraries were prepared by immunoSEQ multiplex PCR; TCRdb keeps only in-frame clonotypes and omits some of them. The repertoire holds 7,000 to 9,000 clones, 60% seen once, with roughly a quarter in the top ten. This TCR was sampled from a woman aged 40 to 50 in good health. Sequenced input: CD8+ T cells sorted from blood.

The CDR3 DNA follows: TGCACCAGCAGCCCACGAGGCCTAGCGGCGACAGATACGCAGTATTTT. It specifies CTSSPRGLAATDTQYF. This chain links TRBV1 with TRBJ2-3; TRBD2 is the table's D call, not checked against the DNA. TRBV1 is recorded as a pseudogene. The CDR3 contains 16 residues.